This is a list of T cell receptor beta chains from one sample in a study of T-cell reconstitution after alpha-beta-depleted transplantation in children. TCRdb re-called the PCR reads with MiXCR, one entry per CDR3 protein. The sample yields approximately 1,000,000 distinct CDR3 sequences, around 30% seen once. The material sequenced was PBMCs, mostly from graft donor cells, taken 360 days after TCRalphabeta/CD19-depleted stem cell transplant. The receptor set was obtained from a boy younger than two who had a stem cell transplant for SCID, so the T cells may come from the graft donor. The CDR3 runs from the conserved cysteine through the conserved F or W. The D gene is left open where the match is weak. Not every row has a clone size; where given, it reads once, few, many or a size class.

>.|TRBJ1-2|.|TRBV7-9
CASSLLDRPDYGYTF
TGTGCCAGCAGCTTACTCGACAGGCCTGACTATGGCTACACCTTC
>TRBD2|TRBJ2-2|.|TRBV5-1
CASSEGLVGTGELFF
TGCGCCAGCAGCGAGGGACTAGTAGGCACCGGGGAGCTGTTTTTT
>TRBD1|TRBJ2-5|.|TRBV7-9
CASSPALTGGETQYF
TGTGCCAGCAGCCCTGCCCTGACAGGGGGGGAGACCCAGTACTTC
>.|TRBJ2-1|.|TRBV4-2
CASSPGSSPEQFF
TGTGCCAGCAGCCCGGGATCTTCACCCGAGCAGTTCTTC
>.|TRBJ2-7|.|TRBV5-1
CASSSSQGKTEQYF
TGCGCCAGCAGCTCATCTCAGGGGAAGACCGAGCAGTACTTC
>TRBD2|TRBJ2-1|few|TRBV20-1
CSARPLAGGFYNEQFF
TGCAGTGCTAGACCCCTAGCGGGGGGATTTTACAATGAGCAGTTCTTC
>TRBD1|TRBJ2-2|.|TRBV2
CATTAGTGLTGELFF
TGTGCCACCACGGCCGGGACAGGGCTCACCGGGGAGCTGTTTTTT
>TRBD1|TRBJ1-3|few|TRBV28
CASSTLSPGQGEDWDTIYF
TGTGCCAGCAGTACCCTATCCCCTGGACAGGGAGAGGATTGGGACACCATATATTTT
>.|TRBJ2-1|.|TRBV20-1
CSASRGSGPHEQFF
TGCAGTGCTAGTCGCGGGTCGGGTCCCCATGAGCAGTTCTTC
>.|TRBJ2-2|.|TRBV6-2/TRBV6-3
CASNRSPWGNTGELFF
TGTGCCAGCAACCGATCCCCCTGGGGGAACACCGGGGAGCTGTTTTTT
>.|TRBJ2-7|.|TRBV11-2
CASSPRGRGVEQYF
TGTGCCAGCAGCCCCAGGGGGCGGGGGGTAGAGCAGTACTTC
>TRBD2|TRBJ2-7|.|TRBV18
CASSISGSYEQYF
TGTGCCAGCTCCATTAGCGGGTCCTACGAGCAGTACTTC
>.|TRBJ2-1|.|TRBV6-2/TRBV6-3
CASSNDGTFSNEQFF
TGTGCCAGCAGTAACGACGGGACATTCTCCAATGAGCAGTTCTTC
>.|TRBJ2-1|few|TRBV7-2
CASSPQSRQAYEQFF
TGTGCCAGCAGCCCACAGAGTAGACAGGCCTATGAGCAGTTCTTC
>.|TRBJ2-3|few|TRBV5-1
CASSLSTMTQYF
TGCGCCAGCAGCTTGTCTACGATGACGCAGTATTTT
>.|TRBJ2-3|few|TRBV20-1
CSAPDRFSTDTQYF
TGCAGTGCTCCAGACAGGTTCTCCACAGATACGCAGTATTTT
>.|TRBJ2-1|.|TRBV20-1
CSARDLGSGHPSGYNEQFF
TGCAGTGCTAGAGATCTCGGGAGCGGGCATCCATCGGGCTACAATGAGCAGTTCTTC
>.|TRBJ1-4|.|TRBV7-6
CASGGPWGTNEKLFF
TGTGCCAGCGGGGGACCTTGGGGAACTAATGAAAAACTGTTTTTT
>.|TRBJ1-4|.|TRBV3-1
CASSQDHMRAEKLFF
TGTGCCAGCAGCCAAGATCATATGAGGGCCGAAAAACTGTTTTTT
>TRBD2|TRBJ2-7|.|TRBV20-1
CSARRTSGHSWGEQYF
TGCAGTGCTCGGAGGACTAGCGGCCATTCTTGGGGCGAGCAGTACTTC
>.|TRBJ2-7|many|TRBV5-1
CASSLEGSEQYF
TGCGCCAGCAGCTTGGAGGGGAGCGAGCAGTACTTC
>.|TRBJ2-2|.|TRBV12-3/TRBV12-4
CASSLQGTKTGELFF
TGTGCCAGCAGCCTACAGGGTACGAAAACCGGGGAGCTGTTTTTT
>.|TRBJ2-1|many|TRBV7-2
CASRGGDYNEQFF
TGTGCCAGCAGGGGCGGAGACTACAATGAGCAGTTCTTC